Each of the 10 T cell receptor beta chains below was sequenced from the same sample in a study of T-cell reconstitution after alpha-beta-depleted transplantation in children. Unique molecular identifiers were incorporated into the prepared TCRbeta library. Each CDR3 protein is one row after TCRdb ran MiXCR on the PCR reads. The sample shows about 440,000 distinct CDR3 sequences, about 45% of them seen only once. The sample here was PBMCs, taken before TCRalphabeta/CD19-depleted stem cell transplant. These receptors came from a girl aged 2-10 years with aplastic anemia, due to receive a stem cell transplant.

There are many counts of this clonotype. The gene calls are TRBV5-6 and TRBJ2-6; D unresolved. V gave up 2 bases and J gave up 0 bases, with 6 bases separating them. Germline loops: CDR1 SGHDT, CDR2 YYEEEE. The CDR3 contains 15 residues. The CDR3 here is CASSFVSSGANVLTF. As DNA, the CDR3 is TGTGCCAGCAGCTTCGTTAGCTCTGGGGCCAACGTCCTGACTTTC.

The CDR3 spells CSARVQGLNQPQHF. For the CDR3, the DNA is TGCAGTGCTAGGGTCCAGGGGCTCAATCAGCCCCAGCATTTT. The V call is TRBV20-1, the J call TRBJ1-5; maybe TRBD1 (6 bases). The V gene lost 3 bases and the J gene lost 3 bases, with 12 bases spanning the gap. The CDR3 sequence is 14 residues long. CDR1 and CDR2 (germline): DFQATT, SNEGSKA (reference sequence).

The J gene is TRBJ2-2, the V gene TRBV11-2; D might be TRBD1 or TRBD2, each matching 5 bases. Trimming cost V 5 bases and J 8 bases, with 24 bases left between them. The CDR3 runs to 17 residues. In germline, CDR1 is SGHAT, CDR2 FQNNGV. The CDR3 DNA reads TGTGCCAGCAGCAGAGGGTCCAGGGTTCAATTTTCGGGGGAGCTGTTTTTT. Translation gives CASSRGSRVQFSGELFF.

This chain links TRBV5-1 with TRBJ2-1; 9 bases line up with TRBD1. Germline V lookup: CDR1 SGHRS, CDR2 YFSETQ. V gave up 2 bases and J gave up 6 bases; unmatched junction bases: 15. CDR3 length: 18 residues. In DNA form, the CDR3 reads TGCGCCAGCAGCTTCCCGGGACAGGGAAGTAGAGGCTTCAATGAGCAGTTCTTC. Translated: CASSFPGQGSRGFNEQFF.

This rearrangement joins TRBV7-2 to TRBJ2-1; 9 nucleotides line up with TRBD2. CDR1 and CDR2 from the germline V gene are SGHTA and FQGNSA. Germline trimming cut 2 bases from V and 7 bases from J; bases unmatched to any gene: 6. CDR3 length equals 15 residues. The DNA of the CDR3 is TGTGCCAGCAGCTTACAAGCGGGAGGAAAGAATGAGCAGTTCTTC. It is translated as CASSLQAGGKNEQFF. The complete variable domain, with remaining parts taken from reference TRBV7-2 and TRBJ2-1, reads GAGVSQSPSNKVTEKGKDVELRCDPISGHTALYWYRQSLGQGLEFLIYFQGNSAPDKSGLPSDRFSAERTGGSVSTLTIQRTQQEDSAVYLCASSLQAGGKNEQFFGPGTRLTVL.

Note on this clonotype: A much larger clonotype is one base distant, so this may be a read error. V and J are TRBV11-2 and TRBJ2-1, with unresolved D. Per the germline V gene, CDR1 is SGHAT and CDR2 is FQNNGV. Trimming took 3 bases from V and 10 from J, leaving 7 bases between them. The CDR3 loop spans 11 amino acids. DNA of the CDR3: TGTGCCAGCAGCTTCGGGCGGGAGCAGTTCTTC. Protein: CASSFGREQFF.

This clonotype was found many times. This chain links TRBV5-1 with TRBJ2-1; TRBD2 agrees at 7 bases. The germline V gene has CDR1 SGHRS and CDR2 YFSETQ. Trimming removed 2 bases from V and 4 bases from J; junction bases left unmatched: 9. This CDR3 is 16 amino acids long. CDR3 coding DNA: TGCGCCAGCAGCTTTGGGGCGGCTAGCGGTTACAATGAGCAGTTCTTC. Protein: CASSFGAASGYNEQFF.

The CDR3 region has the DNA TGTGCCAGCAACCAAAGGACAGGGAAAAGCTACGAGCAGTACTTC. Translated: CASNQRTGKSYEQYF. V gene TRBV2 combines with J gene TRBJ2-7; 8 bases map to TRBD1. The V and J ends lost 7 bases and 3 bases, in that order; junction bases with no gene match: 11. The CDR3 totals 15 residues. Germline CDR1 and CDR2: SNHLY and FYNNEI.

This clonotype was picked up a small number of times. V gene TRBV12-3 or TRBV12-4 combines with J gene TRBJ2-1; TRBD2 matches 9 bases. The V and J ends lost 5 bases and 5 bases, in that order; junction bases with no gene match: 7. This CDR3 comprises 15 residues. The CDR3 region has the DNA TGTGCCAGCAGTCAACCGGGACTAGCCAACAATGAGCAGTTCTTC. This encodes CASSQPGLANNEQFF.

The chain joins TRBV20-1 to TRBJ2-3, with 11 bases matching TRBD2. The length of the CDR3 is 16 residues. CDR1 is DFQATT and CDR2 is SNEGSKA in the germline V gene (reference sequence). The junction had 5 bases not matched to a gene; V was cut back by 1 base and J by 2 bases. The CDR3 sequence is CSARVLAGDITDTQYF. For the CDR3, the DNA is TGCAGTGCTAGAGTACTAGCGGGGGATATCACAGATACGCAGTATTTT.